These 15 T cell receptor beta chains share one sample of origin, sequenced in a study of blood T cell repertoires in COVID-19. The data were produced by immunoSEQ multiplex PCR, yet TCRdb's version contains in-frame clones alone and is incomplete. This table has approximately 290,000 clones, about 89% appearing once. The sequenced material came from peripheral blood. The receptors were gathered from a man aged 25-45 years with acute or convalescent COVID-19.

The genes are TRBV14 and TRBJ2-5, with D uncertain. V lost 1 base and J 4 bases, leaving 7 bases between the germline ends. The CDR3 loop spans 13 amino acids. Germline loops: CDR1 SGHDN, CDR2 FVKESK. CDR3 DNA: TGTGCCAGCAGCCAAGCCAGGATAGAGACCCAGTACTTC. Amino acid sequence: CASSQARIETQYF.

CDR3 nucleotide sequence: TGTGCCAGCAGCTCCCAGGGGCGGGGAGGGGAAGAAAAACTGTTTTTT. This gives the protein CASSSQGRGGEEKLFF. The chain has TRBV11-2 and TRBJ1-4; TRBD1 might be the D (6 bases). The CDR3 runs to 16 residues. Germline assignment: CDR1 SGHAT and CDR2 FQNNGV. The V gene lost 4 bases and the J gene lost 8 bases, with 20 bases spanning the gap.

CDR3 DNA sequence: TGTGCCAGCACAGGGCTCTACGAGCAGTACTTC. Its translation is CASTGLYEQYF. The chain is built from TRBV6-5 and TRBJ2-7; the D gene is possibly TRBD1 (5 bases). The CDR3 covers 11 residues. The ends were cut back, 7 bases at V and 3 bases at J, with 7 bases in the middle. The germline V gene encodes CDR1 MNHEY and CDR2 SVGAGI.

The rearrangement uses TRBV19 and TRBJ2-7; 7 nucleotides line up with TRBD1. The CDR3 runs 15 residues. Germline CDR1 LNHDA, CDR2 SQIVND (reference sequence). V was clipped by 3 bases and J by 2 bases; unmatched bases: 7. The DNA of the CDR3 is TGTGCCAGTAGTATGGGTACAGGGGACCCCTACGAGCAGTACTTC. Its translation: CASSMGTGDPYEQYF.

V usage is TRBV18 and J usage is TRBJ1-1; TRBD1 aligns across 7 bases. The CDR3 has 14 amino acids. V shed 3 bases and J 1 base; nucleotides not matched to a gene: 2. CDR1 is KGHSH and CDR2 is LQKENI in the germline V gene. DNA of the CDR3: TGTGCCAGCTCACCGGGACAGACGAACACTGAAGCTTTCTTT. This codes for CASSPGQTNTEAFF.

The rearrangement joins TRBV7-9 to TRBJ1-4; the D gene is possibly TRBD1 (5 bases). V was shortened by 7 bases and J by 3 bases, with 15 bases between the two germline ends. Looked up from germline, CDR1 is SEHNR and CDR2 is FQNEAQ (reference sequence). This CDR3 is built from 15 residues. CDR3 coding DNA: TGTGCCAGCACCGAAAAGGGGCAGCCTAATGAAAAACTGTTTTTT. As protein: CASTEKGQPNEKLFF.

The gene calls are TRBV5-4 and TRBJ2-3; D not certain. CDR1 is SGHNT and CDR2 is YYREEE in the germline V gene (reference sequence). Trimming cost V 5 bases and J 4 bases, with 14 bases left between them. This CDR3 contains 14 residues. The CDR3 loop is CASSSGSQPDTQYF. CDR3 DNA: TGTGCCAGCAGTTCGGGTAGTCAGCCAGATACGCAGTATTTT.

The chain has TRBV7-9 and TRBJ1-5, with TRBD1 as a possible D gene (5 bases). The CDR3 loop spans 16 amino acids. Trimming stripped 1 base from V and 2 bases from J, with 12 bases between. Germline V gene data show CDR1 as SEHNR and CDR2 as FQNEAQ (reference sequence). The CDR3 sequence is CASSLGQGRGNQPQHF. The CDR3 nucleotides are TGTGCCAGCAGCTTAGGCCAGGGCCGTGGCAATCAGCCCCAGCATTTT.

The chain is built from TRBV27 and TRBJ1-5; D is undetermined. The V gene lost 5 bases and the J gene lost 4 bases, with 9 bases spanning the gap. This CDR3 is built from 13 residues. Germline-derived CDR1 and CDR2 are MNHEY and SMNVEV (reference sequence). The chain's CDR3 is CASSLGVNQPQHF. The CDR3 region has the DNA TGTGCCAGCAGTCTCGGGGTGAATCAGCCCCAGCATTTT.

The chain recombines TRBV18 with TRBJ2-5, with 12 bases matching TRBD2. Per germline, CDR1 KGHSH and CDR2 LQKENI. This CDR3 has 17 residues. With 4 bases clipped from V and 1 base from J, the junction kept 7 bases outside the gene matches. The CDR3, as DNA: TGTGCCAGCTCACGCTATTCTAGCGGGGGGGCCCAAGAGACCCAGTACTTC. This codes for CASSRYSSGGAQETQYF. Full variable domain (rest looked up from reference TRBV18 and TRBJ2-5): NAGVMQNPRHLVRRRGQEARLRCSPMKGHSHVYWYRQLPEEGLKFMVYLQKENIIDESGMPKERFSAEFPKEGPSILRIQQVVRGDSAAYFCASSRYSSGGAQETQYFGPGTRLLVL.

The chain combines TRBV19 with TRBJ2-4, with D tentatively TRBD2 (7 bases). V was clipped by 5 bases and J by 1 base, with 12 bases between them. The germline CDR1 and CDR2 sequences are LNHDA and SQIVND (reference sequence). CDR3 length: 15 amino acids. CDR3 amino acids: CASSEGGTAKNIQYF. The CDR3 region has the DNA TGTGCCAGTAGTGAGGGGGGGACGGCCAAAAACATTCAGTACTTC.

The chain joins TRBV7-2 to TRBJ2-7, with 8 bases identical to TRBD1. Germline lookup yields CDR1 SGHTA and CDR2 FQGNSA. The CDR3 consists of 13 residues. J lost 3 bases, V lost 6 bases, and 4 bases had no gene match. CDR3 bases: TGTGCCAGCAGTTACAGGGGGGACTACGAGCAGTACTTC. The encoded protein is CASSYRGDYEQYF.

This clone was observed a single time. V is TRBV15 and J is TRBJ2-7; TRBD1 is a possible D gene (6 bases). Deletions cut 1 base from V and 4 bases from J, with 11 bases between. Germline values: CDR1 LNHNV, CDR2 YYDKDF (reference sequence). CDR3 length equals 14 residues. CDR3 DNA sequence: TGTGCCACCAGCAGAGCTGGGGGCGGGTACGAGCAGTACTTC. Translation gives CATSRAGGGYEQYF.

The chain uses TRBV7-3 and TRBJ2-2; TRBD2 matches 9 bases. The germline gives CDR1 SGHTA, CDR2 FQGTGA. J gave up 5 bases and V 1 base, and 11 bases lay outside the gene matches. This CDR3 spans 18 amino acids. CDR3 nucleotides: TGTGCCAGCAGCTTAAAGAATACAGGGACTAGCCTAACCGGGGAGCTGTTTTTT. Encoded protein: CASSLKNTGTSLTGELFF. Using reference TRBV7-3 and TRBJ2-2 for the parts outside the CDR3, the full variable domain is GAGVSQTPSNKVTEKGKYVELRCDPISGHTALYWYRQSLGQGPEFLIYFQGTGAADDSGLPNDRFFAVRPEGSVSTLKIQRTERGDSAVYLCASSLKNTGTSLTGELFFGEGSRLTVL.

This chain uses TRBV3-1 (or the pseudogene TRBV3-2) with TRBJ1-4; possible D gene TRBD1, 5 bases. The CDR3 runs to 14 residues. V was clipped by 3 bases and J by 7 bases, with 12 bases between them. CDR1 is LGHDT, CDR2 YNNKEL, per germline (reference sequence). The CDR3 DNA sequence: TGTGCCAGCAGCCAGGCAGGGTGGGGTGAAAAACTGTTTTTT. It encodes CASSQAGWGEKLFF.